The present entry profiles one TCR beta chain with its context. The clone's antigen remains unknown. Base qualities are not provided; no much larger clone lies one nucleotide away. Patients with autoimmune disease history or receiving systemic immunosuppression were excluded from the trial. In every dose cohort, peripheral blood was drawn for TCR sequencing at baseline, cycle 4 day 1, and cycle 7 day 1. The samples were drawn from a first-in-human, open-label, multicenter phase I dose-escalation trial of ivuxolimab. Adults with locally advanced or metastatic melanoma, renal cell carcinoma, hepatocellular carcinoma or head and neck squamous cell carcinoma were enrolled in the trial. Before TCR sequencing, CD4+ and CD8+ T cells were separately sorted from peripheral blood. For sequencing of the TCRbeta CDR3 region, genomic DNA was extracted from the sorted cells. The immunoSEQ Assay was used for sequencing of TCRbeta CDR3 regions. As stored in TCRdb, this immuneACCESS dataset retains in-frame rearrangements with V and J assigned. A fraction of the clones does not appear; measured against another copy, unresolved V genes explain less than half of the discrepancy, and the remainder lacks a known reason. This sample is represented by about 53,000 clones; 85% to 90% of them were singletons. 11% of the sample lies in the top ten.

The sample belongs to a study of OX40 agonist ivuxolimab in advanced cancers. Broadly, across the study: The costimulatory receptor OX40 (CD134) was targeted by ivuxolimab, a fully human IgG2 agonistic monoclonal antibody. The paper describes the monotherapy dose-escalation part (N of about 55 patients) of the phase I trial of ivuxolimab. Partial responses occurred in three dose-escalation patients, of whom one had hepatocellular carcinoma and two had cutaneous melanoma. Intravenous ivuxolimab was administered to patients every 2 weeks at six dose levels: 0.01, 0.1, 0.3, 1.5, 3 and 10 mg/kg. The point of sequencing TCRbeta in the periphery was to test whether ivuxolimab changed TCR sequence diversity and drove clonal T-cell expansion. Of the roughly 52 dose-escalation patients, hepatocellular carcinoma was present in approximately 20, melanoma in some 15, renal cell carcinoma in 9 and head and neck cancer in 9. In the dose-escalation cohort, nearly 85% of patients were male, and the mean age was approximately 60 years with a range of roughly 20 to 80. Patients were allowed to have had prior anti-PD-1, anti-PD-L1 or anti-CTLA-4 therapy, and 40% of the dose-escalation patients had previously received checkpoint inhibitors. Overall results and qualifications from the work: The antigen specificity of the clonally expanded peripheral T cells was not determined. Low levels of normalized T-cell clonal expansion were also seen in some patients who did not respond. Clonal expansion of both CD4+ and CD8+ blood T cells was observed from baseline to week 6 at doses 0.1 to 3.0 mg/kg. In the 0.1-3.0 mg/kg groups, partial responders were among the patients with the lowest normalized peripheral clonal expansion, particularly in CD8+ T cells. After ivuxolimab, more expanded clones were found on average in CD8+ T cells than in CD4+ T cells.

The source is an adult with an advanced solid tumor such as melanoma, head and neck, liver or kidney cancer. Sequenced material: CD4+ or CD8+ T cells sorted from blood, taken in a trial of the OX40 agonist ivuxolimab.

The CDR3 protein sequence reads: CASSQESSGNADTQYF. The sequenced DNA is TGTGCCAGCAGCCAAGAATCTAGCGGGAATGCAGATACGCAGTATTTT. The sequence joins TRBV4-2 to TRBJ2-3; 9 junctional bases match TRBD2. There are 16 amino acids in the CDR3, from cysteine to phenylalanine inclusive. The kept DNA is CDR3 alone, 48 bases in frame from the first base. V trim: 0 bases; J trim: 4 bases; unmatched bases: 5. The CDR1 and CDR2 encoded by the germline V gene are LGHNA and YNFKEQ.